This T cell receptor (beta chain) was identified in a study of blood T cell repertoires in COVID-19. The germline gives CDR1 LGHNA, CDR2 YNFKEQ. J was trimmed by 8 bases and V by 0 bases; bases with no gene match: 6. This CDR3 is built from 14 residues. The study assigned cohorts using participant-reported clinical history. Clones were sequenced by immunoSEQ multiplex PCR, and TCRdb holds only the in-frame ones, with some missing. The table shows 200,000 to 250,000 clones, with roughly four fifths occurring only once. The gene calls are TRBV4-2 and TRBJ1-2; 7 nucleotides agree with TRBD1. Sequenced sample: PBMCs or T cells enriched from blood (not recorded which). The clonotype originates from a woman aged 40 to 50 who had been exposed to COVID-19. This CDR3 reads CASSQEGQIGGYTF. CDR3 sequence (DNA): TGTGCCAGCAGCCAAGAGGGACAGATAGGGGGCTACACCTTC.